The 25 T cell receptor beta chains reported below all come from one sample, sequenced in a study of control samples from healthy donors and cancer patients. Generated by immunoSEQ multiplex PCR, the TCRdb table keeps only in-frame clones and is missing some. The sample contains roughly 74,000 clones, over 90% of which appear only once. Material for sequencing was blood. The source is a woman between 18 and 29 years old in good health.

CDR3 amino acids: CASGDAGGTRITF. Here the CDR3 DNA reads TGTGCTAGTGGTGACGCTGGGGGGACAAGGATTACCTTC. The V call is TRBV12-5, the J call TRBJ1-2; the D gene is possibly TRBD1 (6 bases). The germline V gene encodes CDR1 LGHNT and CDR2 FRNRAP. Trimming cost V 5 bases and J 14 bases, with 21 bases left between them. The length of the CDR3 is 13 residues.

This clone has only one observation. The rearrangement joins TRBV28 to TRBJ1-2, with D hard to call. In germline, CDR1 is MDHEN, CDR2 SYDVKM. With 4 bases removed from V and 6 bases from J, the gap between germline ends came to 9 bases. This CDR3 spans 12 amino acids. CDR3 bases: TGTGCCAGCAGTTCCACCAACCATGGCTACACCTTC. Amino acid sequence: CASSSTNHGYTF.

The genes are TRBV18 and TRBJ1-1, with TRBD1 matching over 7 bases. The V gene's germline CDR1 is KGHSH and CDR2 LQKENI. With 3 bases clipped from V and 1 base from J, the junction kept 5 bases outside the gene matches. CDR3 length: 15 residues. The CDR3 DNA is TGTGCCAGCTCACCGATGACAGGGTGGAACACTGAAGCTTTCTTT. It yields the protein CASSPMTGWNTEAFF.

V usage is TRBV2 and J usage is TRBJ1-1, with D perhaps matching TRBD1 (5 bases). The V gene lost 2 bases and the J gene lost 2 bases, with 9 bases spanning the gap. The CDR3 extends over 14 amino acids. Germline V gene lookup returns CDR1 SNHLY and CDR2 FYNNEI. Here the CDR3 reads CASSEQGPNTEAFF. CDR3 DNA sequence: TGTGCCAGCAGTGAACAGGGCCCCAACACTGAAGCTTTCTTT. The full variable domain, its missing parts supplied by reference TRBV2 and TRBJ1-1, is EPEVTQTPSHQVTQMGQEVILRCVPISNHLYFYWYRQILGQKVEFLVSFYNNEISEKSEIFDDQFSVERPDGSNFTLKIRSTKLEDSAMYFCASSEQGPNTEAFFGQGTRLTVV.

The genes are TRBV19 and TRBJ2-7; D unresolved. The CDR3 covers 13 residues. V dropped 5 bases and J dropped 2 bases, with 10 bases sitting between them. Germline CDR1 LNHDA, CDR2 SQIVND (reference sequence). CDR3 coding DNA: TGTGCCAGTAGTGTTTCCAGAACCTACGAGCAGTACTTC. This gives the protein CASSVSRTYEQYF.

The chain carries TRBV7-2 and TRBJ2-7; 8 nucleotides line up with TRBD1. The CDR3 is 14 residues long. The germline CDR1 and CDR2 sequences are SGHTA and FQGNSA. Losses at the gene ends were 6 bases for V and 1 base for J; bases not matched to a gene: 5. CDR3 in DNA: TGTGCCAGCAGGCGGGACAGGTGGTCCTACGAGCAGTACTTC. It codes for CASRRDRWSYEQYF.

This sequence joins TRBV7-3 and TRBJ2-7; the match to TRBD1 covers 7 bases. There are 15 residues in the CDR3. The trim removed 2 bases at V and 4 bases at J, leaving 8 bases unmatched. CDR1 and CDR2 (germline): SGHTA, FQGTGA. CDR3 protein: CASSLGPGQIYEQYF. DNA of the CDR3: TGTGCCAGCAGCTTAGGACCGGGACAGATTTACGAGCAGTACTTC.

V gene TRBV27 combines with J gene TRBJ1-4; 7 nucleotides line up with TRBD1. The germline V gene has CDR1 MNHEY and CDR2 SMNVEV (reference sequence). This CDR3 spans 16 amino acids. Trimming took 3 bases from V and 4 from J; bases not matched to a gene: 8. CDR3 in DNA: TGTGCCAGCAGTTTTTCGCCGGGACAGCTTAATGAAAAACTGTTTTTT. Translation: CASSFSPGQLNEKLFF.

A word on this clone: A junction end diverges from the germline sequence, so it may reflect a read error. The chain is built from TRBV29-1 and TRBJ2-7; D not certain. CDR3 length: 15 residues. The germline CDR1 and CDR2 sequences are SQVTM and ANQGSEA. CDR3 nucleotide sequence: TGCAGCGTCGAAGGGAAGACCGGCTTCCCCTACGAGCAGTACTTC. The encoded protein is CSVEGKTGFPYEQYF.

The V and J genes are TRBV7-9 and TRBJ2-2; 10 bases are a match to TRBD2. The germline V gene has CDR1 SEHNR and CDR2 FQNEAQ (reference sequence). The CDR3 length is 17 residues. The trim removed 0 bases at V and 4 bases at J, leaving 5 bases unmatched. The CDR3: CASSLALLAGVTGELFF. In DNA form, the CDR3 reads TGTGCCAGCAGCTTAGCCCTCCTAGCGGGAGTCACCGGGGAGCTGTTTTTT.

The genes are TRBV7-3 and TRBJ2-2; possible D gene TRBD2, 7 bases. CDR1 is SGHTA, CDR2 FQGTGA, per germline. The CDR3 extends over 16 amino acids. With 2 bases removed from V and 4 bases from J, the gap between germline ends came to 14 bases. The DNA of the CDR3 is TGTGCCAGCAGCTTACTCGGGGGGCGCGGCACCGGGGAGCTGTTTTTT. This translates into CASSLLGGRGTGELFF.

This sequence joins TRBV19 and TRBJ2-7, with TRBD2 identical over 13 bases. The CDR3 is made up of 15 amino acids. The junction had 2 bases not matched to a gene; V was cut back by 3 bases and J by 3 bases. Germline assignment: CDR1 LNHDA and CDR2 SQIVND (reference sequence). CDR3 DNA sequence: TGTGCCAGTAGTATTAGGACTAGCGGGAGCTACGAGCAGTACTTC. Amino acids: CASSIRTSGSYEQYF.

This sequence joins TRBV5-4 and TRBJ2-2; 8 positions agree with TRBD1. Germline-derived CDR1 and CDR2 are SGHNT and YYREEE (reference sequence). CDR3 length: 16 amino acids. Trimming removed 2 bases from V and 7 bases from J; junction bases left unmatched: 10. This CDR3 is CASSFGGTGWGGELFF. CDR3 nucleotide sequence: TGTGCCAGCAGCTTCGGCGGGACAGGCTGGGGCGGGGAGCTGTTTTTT.

The chain employs TRBV7-3 and TRBJ2-3, with 9 bases matching TRBD2. With V trimmed by 1 base and J by 4 bases, 6 bases remained unmatched. CDR1 is SGHTA, CDR2 FQGTGA, per germline. CDR3 size: 16 residues. CDR3 region: CASSLIAGDGADTQYF. For the CDR3, the DNA is TGTGCCAGCAGCTTAATAGCGGGAGATGGCGCAGATACGCAGTATTTT.

This sequence joins TRBV11-2 and TRBJ2-1, with 11 bases that match TRBD2. The CDR3 has 17 amino acids. The germline V gene has CDR1 SGHAT and CDR2 FQNNGV. V shed 2 bases and J 4 bases; nucleotides not matched to a gene: 7. CDR3 nucleotide sequence: TGTGCCAGCAGCTTAAGCCAACTAGCGGGGGTTTACAATGAGCAGTTCTTC. This codes for CASSLSQLAGVYNEQFF.

This clone was detected only once. The V gene is TRBV10-3, the J gene TRBJ2-7, with D perhaps matching TRBD1 or TRBD2 (5 bases each). V lost 10 bases to trimming and J lost 3 bases, with 16 bases between them. CDR1 and CDR2 (germline): ENHRY, SYGVKD. The CDR3 length is 13 residues. The chain's CDR3 is CASAPGPIYEQYF. In DNA form, the CDR3 reads TGTGCCAGCGCTCCGGGACCAATCTACGAGCAGTACTTC.

The CDR3 protein is CASSRVIGSTIPNTEAFF. The CDR3 DNA reads as TGTGCCAGCAGCCGCGTAATAGGTAGTACCATACCGAACACTGAAGCTTTCTTT. The rearrangement uses TRBV7-2 and TRBJ1-1; D is ambiguous. Germline CDR1 and CDR2: SGHTA and FQGNSA. Trimming removed 5 bases from V and 1 base from J, with 23 bases in between. CDR3 length equals 18 residues.

The genes are TRBV27 and TRBJ2-1; possibly TRBD2 for D (5 bases). Per germline, CDR1 MNHEY and CDR2 SMNVEV (reference sequence). The CDR3 loop spans 17 amino acids. Trimming stripped 7 bases from V and 0 bases from J, with 19 bases between. CDR3 in amino acids: CASKLVGEIYSYNEQFF. Written as DNA, the CDR3 is TGTGCCAGCAAGCTTGTCGGGGAGATCTACTCCTACAATGAGCAGTTCTTC.

V is TRBV28 and J is TRBJ1-1; D is possibly TRBD1 (5 bases). CDR1 and CDR2 from the germline V gene are MDHEN and SYDVKM. The CDR3 loop spans 13 amino acids. The V end was cut by 6 bases, the J end by 1 base, with 9 bases between. The chain's CDR3 is CASSYDRNTEAFF. In nucleotides, the CDR3 is TGTGCCAGCAGCTATGACAGGAACACTGAAGCTTTCTTT. The variable domain in full, with the rest retrieved from reference TRBV28 and TRBJ1-1, is DVKVTQSSRYLVKRTGEKVFLECVQDMDHENMFWYRQDPGLGLRLIYFSYDVKMKEKGDIPEGYSVSREKKERFSLILESASTNQTSMYLCASSYDRNTEAFFGQGTRLTVV.

The chain combines TRBV28 with TRBJ1-2, with 7 bases lining up with TRBD1. Germline V gives CDR1 MDHEN, CDR2 SYDVKM. The CDR3 spans 14 residues. V shed 6 bases, J shed 2 bases, and the junction held 6 bases outside the gene matches. The CDR3 protein is CASSDGGGNYGYTF. CDR3 coding DNA: TGTGCCAGCAGCGACGGAGGGGGCAACTATGGCTACACCTTC.

As DNA, the CDR3 is TGTGCCAGCAGTGAAGCGGGGGGCTACACCTTC. Its protein product is CASSEAGGYTF. The chain employs TRBV6-1 and TRBJ1-2; D not certain. Per germline, CDR1 MNHNS and CDR2 SASEGT. V was cut by 0 bases and J by 8 bases, with 4 bases left in between. This CDR3 region has 11 residues.

J is TRBJ2-7 and V is TRBV5-8; no definite D call. Germline-derived CDR1 and CDR2 are SGHTS and YDEGEE. Trimming shortened V by 2 bases and J by 12 bases, and 15 bases separated the two germline ends. The CDR3 has 12 amino acids. The CDR3 bases are TGTGCCAGCAGCTTATCTGTGGGCCATACGTACTTC. It encodes CASSLSVGHTYF. Combining the CDR3 with reference TRBV5-8 and TRBJ2-7 gives the whole variable domain EAGVTQSPTHLIKTRGQQATLRCSPISGHTSVYWYQQALGLGLQFLLWYDEGEERNRGNFPPRFSGRQFPNYSSELNVNALELEDSALYLCASSLSVGHTYFGPGTRLTVT.

This clone appeared once. J is TRBJ2-5 and V is TRBV15; a possible D gene is TRBD1 (5 bases). The CDR3 has 15 amino acids. V gave up 5 bases and J gave up 5 bases, with 18 bases separating them. Germline assignment: CDR1 LNHNV and CDR2 YYDKDF (reference sequence). CDR3 sequence reads: CATSSAGWRTETQYF. The CDR3, as DNA: TGTGCCACCAGCTCAGCAGGGTGGCGGACGGAGACCCAGTACTTC.

V and J are TRBV12-3 or TRBV12-4 and TRBJ2-5; maybe TRBD2 (5 bases). The germline V and J ends were trimmed by 4 bases and 10 bases, with 16 bases remaining between them. The CDR3 spans 13 residues. CDR3: CASSSKITGSQYF. CDR3 coding DNA: TGTGCCAGCAGTTCAAAGATAACTGGGAGCCAGTACTTC.

J is TRBJ1-3 and V is TRBV5-1; no definite D call. The germline CDR1 and CDR2 sequences are SGHRS and YFSETQ. Trimming stripped 4 bases from V and 4 bases from J, with 6 bases between. There are 12 residues in the CDR3. Here the CDR3 reads CASSIEGNTIYF. CDR3 in DNA: TGCGCCAGCAGCATTGAGGGAAACACCATATATTTT.